The clone carrying this TCR beta chain was recorded at least ten times. This record comes from a study of T cell repertoires in cytomegalovirus infection. TCRdb itself ran the reads through MiXCR, one entry per CDR3 protein. The data contain hundreds of thousands of distinct CDR3 sequences, roughly a quarter of them singletons. The CDR3 length is 11 residues. The germline CDR1 and CDR2 sequences are MNHNY and SVGAGI (reference sequence). The chain links TRBV6-6 to TRBJ2-6; D is ambiguous. This receptor was obtained from a human donor in good health (CMV status not recorded). Some clones in this sample may be carry-over from other donors' samples. The sequenced material came from CD8+ T cells from PBMCs. The CDR3 is CVALGANVLTF. The CDR3 DNA sequence: TGTGTGGCTCTGGGGGCCAACGTCCTGACTTTC.